Listed here are 19 T cell receptor beta chains from one sample, sequenced in a study of blood T cell repertoires in COVID-19. Repertoires were generated with immunoSEQ multiplex PCR, while TCRdb's copy carries only in-frame clones and drops some. Of fewer than 200,000 clones in the sample, 75% to 85% were seen once. The specimen was peripheral blood. These receptors all come from a man aged 60 to 69 with acute or convalescent COVID-19.

The rearrangement uses TRBV7-2 and TRBJ2-7, with D possibly being TRBD2 (5 bases). V dropped 5 bases and J dropped 3 bases, with 14 bases sitting between them. This CDR3 spans 14 amino acids. Germline V gives CDR1 SGHTA, CDR2 FQGNSA. The CDR3: CASSPGLKNYEQYF. In DNA form, the CDR3 reads TGTGCCAGCAGCCCCGGACTGAAAAACTACGAGCAGTACTTC.

The V call is TRBV30, the J call TRBJ2-7; perhaps TRBD2 as D (5 bases). V lost 0 bases and J lost 6, with 12 bases in between. The length of the CDR3 is 13 residues. Germline CDR1 reads GTSNPN; CDR2 reads SVGIG (reference sequence). DNA for the CDR3: TGTGCCTGGAGTGTAGGGTCAGGAGGCGAGCAGTACTTC. This sequence encodes CAWSVGSGGEQYF.

The gene calls are TRBV4-1 and TRBJ1-5, with D unresolved. The CDR3 length is 16 residues. CDR1 is MGHRA and CDR2 is YSYEKL in the germline V gene. With 4 bases removed from V and 8 bases from J, the gap between germline ends came to 21 bases. CDR3 bases: TGCGCCAGCAGCCCTAAGGCGGGAGCCGAGGGCGAGCCCCAGCATTTT. This gives the protein CASSPKAGAEGEPQHF.

The genes are TRBV10-3 and TRBJ2-6; TRBD1 matches 10 bases. V was clipped by 11 bases and J by 4 bases; unmatched bases: 11. This CDR3 is built from 16 residues. Germline CDR1 is ENHRY and CDR2 is SYGVKD. The CDR3 DNA sequence: TGTGCCGCCCGACCGGGACAGGGGTCCGGGGCCAACGTCCTGACTTTC. This translates into CAARPGQGSGANVLTF.

The CDR3 region is CASRGTSSASYGYTF. CDR3 DNA sequence: TGTGCCAGCAGGGGCACCTCTAGCGCTTCCTATGGCTACACCTTC. The chain uses TRBV9 and TRBJ1-2, with D unresolved. Looked up from germline, CDR1 is SGDLS and CDR2 is YYNGEE. V lost 5 bases to trimming and J lost 4 bases, with 18 bases between them. The CDR3 totals 15 residues.

The CDR3: CASSPVGGGNTDTQYF. DNA for the CDR3: TGTGCCAGTAGTCCAGTTGGCGGCGGGAACACAGATACGCAGTATTTT. The rearrangement links TRBV19 to TRBJ2-3, with D possibly matching TRBD2 (6 bases). Trimming took off 5 bases at V and 2 bases at J, with 17 bases between the two ends. The CDR3 loop spans 16 amino acids. The germline V gene encodes CDR1 LNHDA and CDR2 SQIVND (reference sequence).

The chain recombines TRBV29-1 with TRBJ2-3; a possible D gene is TRBD2 (6 bases). This CDR3 has 13 amino acids. Trimming cost V 7 bases and J 0 bases, with 11 bases left between them. Germline assignment: CDR1 SQVTM and CDR2 ANQGSEA. The CDR3 here is CSAGGGSTDTQYF. DNA for the CDR3: TGCAGCGCCGGGGGTGGCAGCACAGATACGCAGTATTTT.

This chain connects TRBV15 to TRBJ1-3; 7 nucleotides match TRBD1. Looked up from germline, CDR1 is LNHNV and CDR2 is YYDKDF (reference sequence). This CDR3 region has 15 residues. J gave up 0 bases and V 5 bases, and 4 bases lay outside the gene matches. The CDR3 bases are TGTGCCACCAGCCGAACAGGGGCCTCTGGAAACACCATATATTTT. Its protein product is CATSRTGASGNTIYF.

The rearrangement joins TRBV4-2 to TRBJ2-2, with D hard to call. Per the germline V gene, CDR1 is LGHNA and CDR2 is YNFKEQ. The CDR3 covers 17 residues. V was trimmed by 0 bases and J by 1 base, leaving 12 bases between them. CDR3: CASSQEVAGWNTGELFF. The CDR3 DNA reads as TGTGCCAGCAGCCAAGAGGTGGCAGGATGGAACACCGGGGAGCTGTTTTTT.

CDR3 region: CSGQGAQETQYF. CDR3 DNA sequence: TGCAGCGGCCAGGGGGCCCAAGAGACCCAGTACTTC. The gene calls are TRBV29-1 and TRBJ2-5, with 8 bases fitting TRBD1. In germline, CDR1 is SQVTM, CDR2 ANQGSEA. After removal of 7 bases from V and 1 base from J, the junction contained 2 bases not matched to a gene. There are 12 residues in the CDR3. Full variable domain (remainder filled in from reference TRBV29-1 and TRBJ2-5): SAVISQKPSRDICQRGTSLTIQCQVDSQVTMMFWYRQQPGQSLTLIATANQGSEATYESGFVIDKFPISRPNLTFSTLTVSNMSPEDSSIYLCSGQGAQETQYFGPGTRLLVL.

In this sample, this clone turned up a few times. This chain joins TRBV5-1 and TRBJ1-6, with 7 bases fitting TRBD1. CDR1 and CDR2 (germline): SGHRS, YFSETQ. V lost 4 bases to trimming and J lost 4 bases; unmatched junction nucleotides: 5. The CDR3 is 15 amino acids. The CDR3 DNA follows: TGCGCCAGCAGCGAGGGGGGACAGTATAATTCACCCCTCCACTTT. It is translated as CASSEGGQYNSPLHF.

Of note for this clone: One end of the junction does not line up with germline, which may come from a read error. The gene calls are TRBV5-1 and TRBJ2-2; 8 bases fit TRBD2. The CDR3 spans 15 residues. Germline V gene sequence: CDR1 SGHRS, CDR2 YFSETQ. The DNA for the CDR3 is TGCGCCCGCAGCTCCGGGGGGGCGGGAACCGGGGAGCTGTTTTTT. Translated, it gives CARSSGGAGTGELFF.

In its sample, this clone was seen once. The CDR3 DNA follows: TGCAGCGTCATACAGGGTTGGAACACTGAAGCTTTCTTT. The encoded protein is CSVIQGWNTEAFF. The genes are TRBV29-1 and TRBJ1-1, with a weak D call TRBD1 (6 bases). The germline V and J ends were trimmed by 6 bases and 1 base, with 12 bases remaining between them. The CDR3 is 13 amino acids. Germline V gives CDR1 SQVTM, CDR2 ANQGSEA.

The V and J genes are TRBV13 and TRBJ2-7; 8 positions agree with TRBD2. Looked up from germline, CDR1 is PRHDT and CDR2 is FYEKMQ (reference sequence). This CDR3 is 16 amino acids long. Trimming at V came to 4 bases and at J to 1 base, leaving 9 bases not matched to a gene. Here the CDR3 DNA reads TGTGCCAGCAGCTCCCCGGGGGTAGCGGGATCCTACGAGCAGTACTTC. Translated: CASSSPGVAGSYEQYF.

This clone was observed a single time. The chain joins TRBV3-1 (or the pseudogene TRBV3-2) to TRBJ2-4; D uncertain. With 6 bases removed from V and 9 bases from J, the gap between germline ends came to 9 bases. The CDR3 has 11 residues. Per the germline V gene, CDR1 is LGHDT and CDR2 is YNNKEL (reference sequence). The CDR3 here is CASSLDSIQYF. The CDR3 nucleotides are TGTGCCAGCAGTTTAGATAGCATTCAGTACTTC.

J is TRBJ2-7 and V is TRBV7-2, with 12 positions matching TRBD2. Germline loops: CDR1 SGHTA, CDR2 FQGNSA. V gave up 5 bases and J gave up 7 bases; unmatched junction bases: 9. CDR3 length: 15 amino acids. CDR3 loop: CASSLTLAGGEEQYF. In DNA, the CDR3 is TGTGCCAGCAGCCTGACACTAGCGGGAGGTGAAGAGCAGTACTTC.

The genes are TRBV29-1 and TRBJ1-6; 9 bases agree with TRBD1. The germline CDR1 and CDR2 sequences are SQVTM and ANQGSEA. Losses at the gene ends were 7 bases for V and 5 bases for J; bases not matched to a gene: 3. This CDR3 region has 13 residues. The CDR3 loop reads CSARTGDNSPLHF. CDR3 in DNA: TGCAGCGCTAGGACAGGGGATAATTCACCCCTCCACTTT.

This clone was counted between two and nine times. CDR3: CASSSGGLPYGYTF. CDR3 DNA: TGTGCCAGCAGTTCCGGAGGCTTACCTTATGGCTACACCTTC. The V and J genes are TRBV6-5 and TRBJ1-2; D call uncertain. Deletions cut 4 bases from V and 5 bases from J, with 14 bases between. Per germline, CDR1 MNHEY and CDR2 SVGAGI. The CDR3 is 14 residues long.

The rearrangement links TRBV6-6 to TRBJ1-2; D perhaps matches TRBD1 (6 bases). V gave up 6 bases and J gave up 4 bases, with 15 bases separating them. The CDR3 extends over 14 amino acids. The germline CDR1 and CDR2 sequences are MNHNY and SVGAGI (reference sequence). The CDR3 nucleotides are TGTGCCAGCAGCACCGCGGGGGGCGCCTATGGCTACACCTTC. It translates to CASSTAGGAYGYTF.